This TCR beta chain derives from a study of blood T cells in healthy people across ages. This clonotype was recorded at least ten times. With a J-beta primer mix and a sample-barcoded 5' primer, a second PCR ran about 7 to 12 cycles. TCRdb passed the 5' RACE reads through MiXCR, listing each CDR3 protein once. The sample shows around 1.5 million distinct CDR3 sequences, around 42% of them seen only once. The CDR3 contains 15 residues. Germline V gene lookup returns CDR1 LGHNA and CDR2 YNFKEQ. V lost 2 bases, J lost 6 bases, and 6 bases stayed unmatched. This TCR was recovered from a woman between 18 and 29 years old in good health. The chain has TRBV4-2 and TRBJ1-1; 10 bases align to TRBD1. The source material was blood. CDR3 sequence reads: CASSQRTGGFPEAFF. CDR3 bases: TGTGCCAGCAGCCAAAGGACAGGGGGTTTCCCTGAAGCTTTCTTT.